This TCR beta chain was obtained from a study of identical twins. Study-level results: For cord blood, abundant beta clonotypes had fewer insertions, unlike memory repertoires, which showed none. Cross-sectional statistics, not tracking of the same donors, supported the conclusions.

After template switching added a universal primer site, the resulting cDNA carried unique molecular identifiers. TCRdb used MiXCR to reprocess the 5' RACE reads, holding one entry per CDR3 protein. This repertoire shows 200,000 to 300,000 distinct CDR3 sequences, more than 9.5% found once; its top ten account for under 4.5%. This clonotype was seen at least ten times. Its antigen is unidentified. The same sample was also studied in work on yellow fever vaccine responses in identical twins. That study adds: Reported findings indicate that twins' vaccine T cell responses seemed partially convergent, partially personalized.

The source material was memory (CD45RO+) T cells sorted from blood. This TCR derives from a woman between 18 and 29 years old in good health.

For the CDR3, the DNA is TGCGCCAGCAGCTCCGGGACAGGGGGAGAGCAGTTCTTC. Its translation: CASSSGTGGEQFF. The chain couples TRBV5-1 to TRBJ2-1; TRBD1 agrees at 11 bases. This CDR3 has 13 residues. Germline lookup yields CDR1 SGHRS and CDR2 YFSETQ. The J segment lost 10 bases and the V segment lost 3 bases, leaving 3 bases of the junction unmatched. Variable domain in full (rest from reference TRBV5-1 and TRBJ2-1): KAGVTQTPRYLIKTRGQQVTLSCSPISGHRSVSWYQQTPGQGLQFLFEYFSETQRNKGNFPGRFSGRQFSNSRSEMNVSTLELGDSALYLCASSSGTGGEQFFGPGTRLTVL.